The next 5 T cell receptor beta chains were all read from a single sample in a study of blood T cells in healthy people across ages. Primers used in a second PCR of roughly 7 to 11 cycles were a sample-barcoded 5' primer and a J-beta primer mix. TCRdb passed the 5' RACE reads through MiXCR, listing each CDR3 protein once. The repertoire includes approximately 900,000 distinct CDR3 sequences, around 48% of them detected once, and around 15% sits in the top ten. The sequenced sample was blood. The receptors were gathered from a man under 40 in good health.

The CDR3 loop is CASSWGLAGIGEQYF. CDR3 DNA: TGTGCCAGCAGCTGGGGACTAGCGGGGATCGGGGAGCAGTACTTC. The chain recombines TRBV7-2 with TRBJ2-4; 13 positions match TRBD2. The CDR3 is 15 amino acids. The J segment lost 13 bases and the V segment lost 4 bases, leaving 10 bases of the junction unmatched. Germline-derived CDR1 and CDR2 are SGHTA and FQGNSA.

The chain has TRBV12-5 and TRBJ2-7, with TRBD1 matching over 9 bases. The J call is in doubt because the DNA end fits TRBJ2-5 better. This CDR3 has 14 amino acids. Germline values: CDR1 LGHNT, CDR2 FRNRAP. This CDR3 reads CASGPGQGGETQYF. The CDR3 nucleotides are TGTGCTAGTGGTCCGGGACAGGGTGGAGAGACCCAGTACTTC.

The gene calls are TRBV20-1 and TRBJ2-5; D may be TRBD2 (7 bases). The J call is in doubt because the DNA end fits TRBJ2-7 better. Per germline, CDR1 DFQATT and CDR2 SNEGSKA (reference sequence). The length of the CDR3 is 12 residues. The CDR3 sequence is CSAPRGGDEQYF. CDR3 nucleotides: TGCAGTGCTCCAAGGGGGGGGGACGAGCAGTACTTC.

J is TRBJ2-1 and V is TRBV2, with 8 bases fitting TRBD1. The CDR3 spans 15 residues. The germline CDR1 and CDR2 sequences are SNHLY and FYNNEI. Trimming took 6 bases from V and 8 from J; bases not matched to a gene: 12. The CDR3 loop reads CASRGSDRGWDEQFF. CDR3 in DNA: TGTGCCAGCAGGGGAAGTGACAGGGGATGGGATGAGCAGTTCTTC.

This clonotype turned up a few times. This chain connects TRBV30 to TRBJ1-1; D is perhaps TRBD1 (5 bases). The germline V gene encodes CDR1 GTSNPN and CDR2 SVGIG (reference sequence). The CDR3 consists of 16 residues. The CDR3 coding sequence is TGTGCTCAAAGTCTGGGGGTTCGGGGAAGAGGAACTGAAGCTTTCTTT. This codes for CAQSLGVRGRGTEAFF.